The TCR beta chain described here comes from a study of cytomegalovirus exposure and HLA in healthy donors. Notes on the study in general: A later analysis associated around 17,000 TCR beta sequences with HLA alleles at a 0.05 false discovery rate.

The CDR3 extends over 12 amino acids. Trimming left V 7 bases short and J 8 bases short, with 12 bases between. Germline V gene sequence: CDR1 MNHNS, CDR2 SASEGT. To note about this clone: Its antigen remains unidentified.

13 Jbeta primers and 60 Vbeta primers were used for the PCR. Method: immunoSEQ multiplex PCR; TCRdb's copy keeps in-frame clones and lacks some. The sample includes approximately 150,000 clones, approximately 84% of them seen just once. The sequence was obtained from a man between 18 and 29 years old in good health and CMV-seronegative. Sequenced input: PBMCs. This rearrangement joins TRBV6-1 to TRBJ2-1; D might be TRBD2 (7 bases). The CDR3 coding sequence is TGTGCCAGCAAACGGGGGGCATATGAGCAGTTCTTC. Protein sequence: CASKRGAYEQFF.